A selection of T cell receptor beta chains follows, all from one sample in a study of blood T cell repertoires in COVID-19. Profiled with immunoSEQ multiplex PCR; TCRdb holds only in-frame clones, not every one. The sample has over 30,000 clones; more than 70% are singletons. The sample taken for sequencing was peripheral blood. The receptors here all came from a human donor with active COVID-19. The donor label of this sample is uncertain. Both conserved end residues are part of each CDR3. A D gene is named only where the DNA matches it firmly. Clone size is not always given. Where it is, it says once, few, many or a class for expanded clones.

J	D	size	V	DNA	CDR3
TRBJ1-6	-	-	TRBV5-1	TGCGCCAGCAGCCCACGAAGACTGGAAGTGTCACCCCTCCACTTT	CASSPRRLEVSPLHF
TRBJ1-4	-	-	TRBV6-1	TGTGCCAGCAGTGAAGTGACAGTGTATTTCGCAACTAATGAAAAACTGTTTTTT	CASSEVTVYFATNEKLFF
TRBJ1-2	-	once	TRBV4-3	TGCGCCAGCAGCCAAGGCAGGGCGGGAGGGTATGGCTACACCTTC	CASSQGRAGGYGYTF
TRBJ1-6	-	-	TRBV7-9	TGTGCCAGCAGCTTAGCCGAGGTGCACAGGACCTATAATTCACCCCTCCACTTT	CASSLAEVHRTYNSPLHF
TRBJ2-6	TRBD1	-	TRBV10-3	TGTGCCATCAGGGGACAGGCGGACCCTGGCTCTGTGACAGCCAACGTCCTGACTTTC	CAIRGQADPGSVTANVLTF
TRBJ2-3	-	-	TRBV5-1	TGCGCCAGCAGGAGGCCAGCCACAGATACGCAGTATTTT	CASRRPATDTQYF
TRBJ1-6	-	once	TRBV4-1	TGCGCCAGCAGCCAAGAGTTGAGGGTTATTTCACCACCCCTCCACTTT	CASSQELRVISPPLHF
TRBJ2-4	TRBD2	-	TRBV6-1	TGTGCCAGCAGTGAAGTGACTAGCAGGGAAAACATTCAGTACTTC	CASSEVTSRENIQYF
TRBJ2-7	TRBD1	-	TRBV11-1	TGTGCCAGCAGCCCCGGACAGGGAAACTACGAGCAGTACTTC	CASSPGQGNYEQYF
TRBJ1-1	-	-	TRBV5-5	TGTGCCAGCAGCTTCCCGGGGGGTTACACTGAAGCTTTCTTT	CASSFPGGYTEAFF
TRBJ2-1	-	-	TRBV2	TGTGCCAGCAGTGAACAGGGTTTGTTATCTCGTGAGCAGTTCTTC	CASSEQGLLSREQFF
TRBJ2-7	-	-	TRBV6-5	TGTGCCAGCAGTTACAGGAGTCCCCTTCATTCCTACGAGCAGTACTTC	CASSYRSPLHSYEQYF
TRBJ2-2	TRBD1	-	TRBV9	TGTGCCAGCAGCATGGGTCAGGGGGCGGACACCGGGGAGCTGTTTTTT	CASSMGQGADTGELFF
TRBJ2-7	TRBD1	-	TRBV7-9	TGTGCCAGCAGCCCCTCTCTGGGACAGGCCACCGAGCAGTACTTC	CASSPSLGQATEQYF
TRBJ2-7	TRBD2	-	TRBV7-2	TGTGCCAGCAGCTTTGGTCCTAGCGGGGGCCCCATCTACGAGCAGTACTTC	CASSFGPSGGPIYEQYF
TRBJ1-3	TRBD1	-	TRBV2	TGTGCCAGCAGTCGGACAGGATCTTCTGGAAACACCATATATTTT	CASSRTGSSGNTIYF
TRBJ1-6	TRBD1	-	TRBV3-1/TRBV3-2	TGTGCCAGCAGCCAAAACCGGGACAGGGGTTTCTACCTAGGGAATTCACCCCTCCACTTT	CASSQNRDRGFYLGNSPLHF
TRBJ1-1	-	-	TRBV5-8	TGTGCCAGCAGCCCCGATCTCGCAGGGGTGTCGGCTGAAGCTTTCTTT	CASSPDLAGVSAEAFF
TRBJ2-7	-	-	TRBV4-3	TGCGCCAGCAGCCAAGACGTAAGAGGCTCCTACGAGCAGTACTTC	CASSQDVRGSYEQYF
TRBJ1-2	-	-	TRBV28	TGTGCCAGCAGTTTAGGGAGCTATGGCTACACCTTC	CASSLGSYGYTF
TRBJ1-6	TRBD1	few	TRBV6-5	TGTGCCAGCAGTTACCGGGACAGGGCTATTTCACCCCTCCACTTT	CASSYRDRAISPLHF
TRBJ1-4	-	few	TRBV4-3	TGCGCCAGCAGCCAAGGCGGGGGGCGCGAAAAACTGTTTTTT	CASSQGGGREKLFF
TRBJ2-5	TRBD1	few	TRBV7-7	TGTGCTAGCAGCTTAAACCAGGGGGCTGCAGAGACCCAGTACTTC	CASSLNQGAAETQYF
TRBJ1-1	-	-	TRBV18	TGTGCCAGCTCACCATCGATACAGGGGAACACTGAAGCTTTCTTT	CASSPSIQGNTEAFF
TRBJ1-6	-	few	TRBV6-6	TGTGCCAGCAGCCAATTAGGGAGCTCCTATAATTCACCCCTCCACTTT	CASSQLGSSYNSPLHF
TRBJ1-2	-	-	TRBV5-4	TGTGCCAGCAGCAAATGGGACAACGCCTATGGCTACACCTTC	CASSKWDNAYGYTF
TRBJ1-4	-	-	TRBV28	TGTGCCAGCAGTCTTACAGGGCACGTTGAAAAACTGTTTTTT	CASSLTGHVEKLFF
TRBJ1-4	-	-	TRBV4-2	TGTGCCAGCAGCCAAGTTCTCGGGGCTAATGAAAAACTGTTTTTT	CASSQVLGANEKLFF
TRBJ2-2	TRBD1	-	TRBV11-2	TGTGCCAGCAGCTTGGGACAGGGGACCACCGGGGAGCTGTTTTTT	CASSLGQGTTGELFF
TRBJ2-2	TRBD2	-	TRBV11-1	TGTGCCAGCAGCTCCACTAGCGGGGCTTCCGGGGAGCTGTTTTTT	CASSSTSGASGELFF
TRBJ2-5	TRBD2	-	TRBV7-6	TGTGCCAGCAGCTTAGGGAATGGACTAGCGACCCAGACCCAGTACTTC	CASSLGNGLATQTQYF
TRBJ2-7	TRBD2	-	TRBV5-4	TGTGCCAGCAGCCCGGCGGGGGGTGTCTCCTACGAGCAGTACTTC	CASSPAGGVSYEQYF
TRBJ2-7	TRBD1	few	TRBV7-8	TGTGCCAGCAGCTCTCTTGACGGGACAGGGGTATGGGAGCAGTACTTC	CASSSLDGTGVWEQYF
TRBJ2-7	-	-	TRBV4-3	TGCGCCAGCAGCCAAGATACAGGCAGCTCCTACGAGCAGTACTTC	CASSQDTGSSYEQYF
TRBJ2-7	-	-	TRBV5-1	TGCGCCAGCAGCTTGGGAGGGGGACTAAACGAGCAGTACTTC	CASSLGGGLNEQYF
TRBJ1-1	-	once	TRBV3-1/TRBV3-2	TGTGCCACCCGGGGAGGAACTGAAGCTTTCTTT	CATRGGTEAFF
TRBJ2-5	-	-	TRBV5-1	TGCGCCAGCAGCTTGAGAGGGTTCAGGTCAGAGACCCAGTACTTC	CASSLRGFRSETQYF
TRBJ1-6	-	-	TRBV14	TGTGCCAGCAGCCAAGGGCATCTTACAGGGTGGCATTCACCCCTCCACTTT	CASSQGHLTGWHSPLHF
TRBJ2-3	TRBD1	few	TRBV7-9	TGTGCCAGCAGCTCCGTAGGGACAGTCACAGATACGCAGTATTTT	CASSSVGTVTDTQYF
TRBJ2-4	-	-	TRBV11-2	TGTGCCAGCAGCACTGGACACCCCGCCAAAAACATTCAGTACTTC	CASSTGHPAKNIQYF
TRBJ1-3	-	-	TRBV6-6	TGTGCCAGGAGGTTGGAGGGAATCTCTGGAAACACCATATATTTT	CARRLEGISGNTIYF
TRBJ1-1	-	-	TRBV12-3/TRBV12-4	TGTGCCAGCAGACAACAGGGTTTCGGTGAAGCTTTCTTT	CASRQQGFGEAFF
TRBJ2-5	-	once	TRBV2	TGTGCCAGCAGTGAAGTGGGGCAAGGGACCCAGTACTTC	CASSEVGQGTQYF
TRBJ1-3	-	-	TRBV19	TGTGCCAGTAGTATAGATGAGGGAAACACCATATATTTT	CASSIDEGNTIYF
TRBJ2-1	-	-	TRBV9	TGTGCCAGCGCACGTCGGGACAACACCTACAATGAGCAGTTCTTC	CASARRDNTYNEQFF
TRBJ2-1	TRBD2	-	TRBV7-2	TGTGCCACCCTAGCGGGGGCCAAAAACTACAATGAGCAGTTCTTC	CATLAGAKNYNEQFF
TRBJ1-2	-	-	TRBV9	TGTGCCAGCAGCATCCAGACAGGCGGAAATGGCTACACCTTC	CASSIQTGGNGYTF
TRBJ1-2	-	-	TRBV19	TGTGCCAGTAGTATCTGGGCCTATGGCTACACCTTC	CASSIWAYGYTF
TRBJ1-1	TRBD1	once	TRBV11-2	TGTGCCAGCAGCATAGGGACAGGGGAATTGGACACTGAAGCTTTCTTT	CASSIGTGELDTEAFF
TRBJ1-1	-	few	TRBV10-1	TGCGCCAGCAGTGAGTCTGTTTACTTGAACACTGAAGCTTTCTTT	CASSESVYLNTEAFF
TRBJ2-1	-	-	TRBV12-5	TGTGCTAGTGGTCCCTCATCACAAAGCTACAATGAGCAGTTCTTC	CASGPSSQSYNEQFF